This T cell receptor beta chain was sequenced during a study of blood T cell repertoires in COVID-19. Using immunoSEQ multiplex PCR, the repertoire was profiled, and TCRdb retains in-frame clones only, with some absent. The sample lists 300,000 to 450,000 clones, 70% to 85% occurring once. The germline V gene encodes CDR1 SGHRS and CDR2 YFSETQ. The CDR3 runs 14 residues. Trimming took off 0 bases at V and 5 bases at J, with 11 bases between the two ends. Sequencing was carried out using peripheral blood. This sequence joins TRBV5-1 and TRBJ1-1; weak D call: TRBD1 (6 bases). The receptor was isolated from a human donor with acute or convalescent COVID-19. The donor label of this sample is uncertain. The CDR3 region is CASSLAGEETEAFF. The DNA of the CDR3 is TGCGCCAGCAGCTTGGCAGGGGAAGAAACTGAAGCTTTCTTT.